What follows are 23 T cell receptor beta chains derived from one specimen sequenced in a study of T-cell reconstitution after alpha-beta-depleted transplantation in children. Construction of the TCRbeta library involved unique molecular identifiers. TCRdb re-called the PCR reads through MiXCR, storing one row per CDR3 protein. Among about 540,000 distinct CDR3 sequences listed, approximately 20% were seen once. The sequencing used PBMCs from the stem cell graft donor, collected from the stem cell graft. All receptors come from a human donor who donated a stem cell graft to a child with acute lymphoblastic leukemia.

This clonotype was detected a few times. The gene calls are TRBV20-1 and TRBJ1-1; D perhaps matches TRBD1 (6 bases). CDR3 length equals 14 residues. Germline assignment: CDR1 DFQATT and CDR2 SNEGSKA (reference sequence). The ends were cut back, 7 bases at V and 0 bases at J, with 15 bases in the middle. CDR3 in amino acids: CSDRQATLNTEAFF. Here the CDR3 DNA reads TGCAGTGATCGACAGGCGACGCTGAACACTGAAGCTTTCTTT.

In this sample, this clonotype turned up once. The chain links TRBV12-3 or TRBV12-4 to TRBJ2-7; 9 bases agree with TRBD2. The CDR3 consists of 14 residues. Trimming removed 3 bases from V and 6 bases from J; junction bases left unmatched: 6. The CDR3 is CASSLGLAPAEQYF. CDR3 sequence (DNA): TGTGCCAGCAGTTTGGGACTAGCCCCGGCCGAGCAGTACTTC.

The chain couples TRBV12-3 or TRBV12-4 to TRBJ2-1; tentative D call: TRBD2 (5 bases). This CDR3 comprises 14 residues. V was shortened by 4 bases and J by 5 bases, with 12 bases between the two germline ends. This chain's CDR3 is CASSSLYGNNEQFF. The CDR3, as DNA: TGTGCCAGCAGTTCCCTCTACGGGAACAATGAGCAGTTCTTC.

This clonotype has more than one count but fewer than ten. The chain employs TRBV5-1 and TRBJ1-1, with 9 nucleotides matching TRBD1. Germline-derived CDR1 and CDR2 are SGHRS and YFSETQ. The CDR3 has 16 amino acids. Trimming cost V 4 bases and J 6 bases; bases outside gene matches: 13. This chain's CDR3 is CASSLRTGTGTPEAFF. In DNA, the CDR3 is TGCGCCAGCAGCCTCCGGACGGGGACAGGGACCCCTGAAGCTTTCTTT.

This chain links TRBV10-3 with TRBJ2-7; 12 nucleotides agree with TRBD2. With V trimmed by 5 bases and J by 0 bases, 5 bases remained unmatched. From germline, CDR1 is ENHRY and CDR2 SYGVKD. The CDR3 runs 16 residues. The CDR3 loop reads CAISYSTSGSSYEQYF. CDR3 bases: TGTGCCATCAGTTACTCGACTAGCGGGAGCTCCTACGAGCAGTACTTC.

This clonotype was picked up a small number of times. The chain recombines TRBV20-1 with TRBJ2-3; D is tentatively TRBD1 or TRBD2 (5 bases each). CDR3 length equals 13 residues. Germline V gene data show CDR1 as DFQATT and CDR2 as SNEGSKA (reference sequence). V gave up 6 bases and J gave up 2 bases, with 12 bases separating them. The chain's CDR3 is CSANRGNTDTQYF. The CDR3 DNA sequence: TGCAGTGCAAACCGGGGCAACACAGATACGCAGTATTTT.

This clonotype has only a few counts. The chain joins TRBV20-1 to TRBJ2-7, with D maybe TRBD2 (9 bases). V was pared by 5 bases and J by 7 bases, with 21 bases between. Germline V gives CDR1 DFQATT, CDR2 SNEGSKA (reference sequence). There are 14 residues in the CDR3. In DNA, the CDR3 is TGCAGTGCTCCTAGCGGGACAGGCGCCCGGGAGCAGTACTTC. Translating it yields CSAPSGTGAREQYF.

This clonotype was seen more than once but under ten times. The genes are TRBV3-1 and TRBJ2-2; D is undetermined. This CDR3 has 14 amino acids. Germline V gene data show CDR1 as LGHDT and CDR2 as YNNKEL (reference sequence). Trimming stripped 2 bases from V and 3 bases from J, with 7 bases between. The CDR3 DNA reads as TGTGCCAGCAGCCAAAGCGCCTACACCGGGGAGCTGTTTTTT. It encodes CASSQSAYTGELFF.

This clonotype appeared a few times. The chain employs TRBV19 and TRBJ2-7, with TRBD2 matching 7 bases. The CDR3 totals 15 residues. Losses at the gene ends were 7 bases for V and 1 base for J; bases not matched to a gene: 10. The V gene's germline CDR1 is LNHDA and CDR2 SQIVND (reference sequence). The CDR3 protein is CASTPALAASYEQYF. In nucleotides, the CDR3 is TGTGCCAGTACCCCCGCTCTAGCGGCGTCCTACGAGCAGTACTTC.

This chain joins TRBV20-1 and TRBJ2-1, with TRBD2 identical over 12 bases. Germline V gene sequence: CDR1 DFQATT, CDR2 SNEGSKA (reference sequence). The CDR3 length is 15 residues. The V and J ends lost 6 bases and 2 bases, in that order; junction bases with no gene match: 5. The CDR3 DNA follows: TGCAGTGCCTACACTAGCGGGAGGCCCTACAATGAGCAGTTCTTC. Encoded protein: CSAYTSGRPYNEQFF.

The CDR3 nucleotides read TGCGCCAGCAGCTTCGGGGGAGATTACAATGAGCAGTTCTTC. Amino acid sequence: CASSFGGDYNEQFF. V gene TRBV5-1 combines with J gene TRBJ2-1; D perhaps matches TRBD2 (6 bases). With 2 bases removed from V and 4 bases from J, the gap between germline ends came to 10 bases. This CDR3 region has 14 residues. CDR1 and CDR2 (germline): SGHRS, YFSETQ. Full variable domain (missing parts from reference TRBV5-1 and TRBJ2-1): KAGVTQTPRYLIKTRGQQVTLSCSPISGHRSVSWYQQTPGQGLQFLFEYFSETQRNKGNFPGRFSGRQFSNSRSEMNVSTLELGDSALYLCASSFGGDYNEQFFGPGTRLTVL.

The chain has TRBV5-1 and TRBJ2-7, with 8 bases identical to TRBD2. CDR3 length: 15 residues. The ends lost 0 bases at V and 2 bases at J; junction bases unmatched: 4. From germline, CDR1 is SGHRS and CDR2 YFSETQ. The CDR3 nucleotides read TGCGCCAGCAGCTTGGCGGGAGGGGACGCCTACGAGCAGTACTTC. Its protein is CASSLAGGDAYEQYF.

This sequence joins TRBV12-3 or TRBV12-4 and TRBJ1-1; D gene unclear. This CDR3 has 12 amino acids. With 3 bases removed from V and 6 bases from J, the gap between germline ends came to 8 bases. The CDR3: CASSFTVSEAFF. The CDR3 region has the DNA TGTGCCAGCAGTTTCACCGTCTCTGAAGCTTTCTTT.

This clonotype was picked up a small number of times. V is TRBV5-1 and J is TRBJ2-3, with a possible D match to TRBD2 (6 bases). Trimming pared 2 bases from V and 4 bases from J, leaving 14 bases between. The CDR3 runs 15 residues. Germline CDR1 reads SGHRS; CDR2 reads YFSETQ. The CDR3 is CASSLYGSGADTQYF. For the CDR3, the DNA is TGCGCCAGCAGCTTATACGGGAGTGGGGCAGATACGCAGTATTTT.

The chain carries TRBV2 and TRBJ1-6, with no clear D. Germline loops: CDR1 SNHLY, CDR2 FYNNEI. The V gene lost 8 bases and the J gene lost 0 bases, with 8 bases spanning the gap. The CDR3 consists of 14 residues. The CDR3 here is CASAWSSYNSPLHF. The DNA for the CDR3 is TGTGCCAGCGCCTGGAGCTCCTATAATTCACCCCTCCACTTT.

The J gene is TRBJ1-4, the V gene TRBV7-9; TRBD1 might be the D (6 bases). This CDR3 spans 14 amino acids. Trimming took off 5 bases at V and 3 bases at J, with 10 bases between the two ends. The germline gives CDR1 SEHNR, CDR2 FQNEAQ (reference sequence). Here the CDR3 DNA reads TGTGCCAGCAGCCAAGGACAGCCTAATGAAAAACTGTTTTTT. Translated, it gives CASSQGQPNEKLFF.

This clonotype has only a few counts. The chain employs TRBV20-1 and TRBJ2-5; the match to TRBD2 covers 10 bases. Germline V CDR1 and CDR2: DFQATT, SNEGSKA (reference sequence). The CDR3 length is 15 residues. The V segment lost 5 bases and the J segment 1 base; nucleotides outside the gene matches: 7. This CDR3 reads CSASLAGDLQETQYF. In DNA, the CDR3 is TGCAGTGCTTCCCTAGCGGGAGATCTCCAAGAGACCCAGTACTTC.

In its sample, this clonotype was seen many times. This rearrangement joins TRBV25-1 to TRBJ2-2; D gene uncertain. Trimming removed 4 bases from V and 3 bases from J, with 6 bases in between. The germline V gene has CDR1 MGHDK and CDR2 SYGVNS. The CDR3 sequence is 13 residues long. The CDR3 loop is CASSGGHTGELFF. CDR3 DNA sequence: TGTGCCAGCAGTGGAGGACACACCGGGGAGCTGTTTTTT.

This clonotype was counted between two and nine times. This chain joins TRBV7-9 and TRBJ2-7; D may be TRBD2 (6 bases). Germline V gives CDR1 SEHNR, CDR2 FQNEAQ (reference sequence). V lost 5 bases and J lost 3, with 20 bases in between. The CDR3 consists of 16 residues. The CDR3 coding sequence is TGTGCCAGCAGCCCGCCGGGAGAGGGATTGAACTACGAGCAGTACTTC. It yields the protein CASSPPGEGLNYEQYF.

V usage is TRBV7-3 and J usage is TRBJ2-3; D not resolved. The germline V gene has CDR1 SGHTA and CDR2 FQGTGA. Trimming took 3 bases from V and 7 from J, leaving 14 bases between them. This CDR3 region has 14 residues. The CDR3 is CASSFPIHSNTQYF. In DNA form, the CDR3 reads TGTGCCAGCAGCTTCCCCATACACAGTAATACGCAGTATTTT.

The chain combines TRBV7-3 with TRBJ2-1; D might be TRBD2 (6 bases). With 5 bases removed from V and 6 bases from J, the gap between germline ends came to 14 bases. Germline V gives CDR1 SGHTA, CDR2 FQGTGA. The CDR3 contains 14 residues. The CDR3 sequence is CASSPQGLFNEQFF. The CDR3 coding sequence is TGTGCCAGCAGCCCCCAGGGACTGTTCAATGAGCAGTTCTTC.

The chain is built from TRBV6-1 and TRBJ1-1, with unresolved D. The CDR3 has 15 residues. CDR1 and CDR2 (germline): MNHNS, SASEGT. V was cut by 7 bases and J by 4 bases, with 19 bases left in between. The CDR3: CASNLFTVDATEAFF. CDR3 DNA: TGTGCCAGCAATCTCTTTACAGTGGACGCCACTGAAGCTTTCTTT.

This clonotype showed up just a few times. This sequence joins TRBV9 and TRBJ2-1; D possibly corresponds to TRBD2 (6 bases). CDR1 and CDR2 from the germline V gene are SGDLS and YYNGEE. The V gene lost 1 base and the J gene lost 0 bases, with 14 bases spanning the gap. This CDR3 is built from 17 residues. CDR3 DNA: TGTGCCAGCAGCGTAAGGGCTAGCGTCTTCTCCTACAATGAGCAGTTCTTC. Encoded protein: CASSVRASVFSYNEQFF.